This T cell receptor (beta chain) was documented in a study of T-cell reconstitution after alpha-beta-depleted transplantation in children. Study findings and constraints: The main origin of T-cell counts and diversity one year after transplant was newly produced T cells. Reportedly, alpha-beta T cells present about two months post-transplant originated from several hundred expanded clones of graft origin. Recipient T cells and thymic progenitors that survived were the source of the high TCRbeta diversity seen at day 60 in some patients.

Unique molecular identifiers were used to barcode this TCRbeta library. TCRdb re-called the PCR reads through MiXCR, storing one row per CDR3 protein. The sample lists around 670,000 distinct CDR3 sequences; 13% were seen once. The germline V gene encodes CDR1 DFQATT and CDR2 SNEGSKA (reference sequence). The ends lost 6 bases at V and 3 bases at J; junction bases unmatched: 6. The CDR3 sequence is 13 residues long. Regarding this clonotype: Its antigen is as yet unknown.

The sequencing used PBMCs, collected before TCRalphabeta/CD19-depleted stem cell transplant. This chain links TRBV20-1 with TRBJ2-7; 9 nucleotides agree with TRBD2. This clonotype was obtained from a girl aged 2-10 years with congenital amegakaryocytic thrombocytopenia, due to receive a stem cell transplant. DNA for the CDR3: TGCAGTGCCTATGGCGGGAGGGTCTACGAGCAGTACTTC. This encodes CSAYGGRVYEQYF.